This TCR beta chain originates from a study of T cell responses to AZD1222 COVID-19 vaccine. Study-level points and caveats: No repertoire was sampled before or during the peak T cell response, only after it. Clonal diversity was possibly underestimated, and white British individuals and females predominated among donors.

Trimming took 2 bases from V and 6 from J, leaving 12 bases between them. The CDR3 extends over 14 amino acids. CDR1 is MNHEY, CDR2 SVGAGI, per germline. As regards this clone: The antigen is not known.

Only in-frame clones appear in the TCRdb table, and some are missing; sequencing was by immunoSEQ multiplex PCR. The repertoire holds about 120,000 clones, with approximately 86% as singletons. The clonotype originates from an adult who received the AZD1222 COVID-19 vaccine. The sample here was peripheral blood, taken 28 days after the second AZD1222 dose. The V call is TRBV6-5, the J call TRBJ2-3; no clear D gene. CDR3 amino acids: CASSYDSAVDTQYF. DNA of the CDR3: TGTGCCAGCAGTTACGATTCGGCGGTGGATACGCAGTATTTT.